The clone carrying this T cell receptor beta chain was found a few times. The antigen is undetermined. The entry originates in a study of T cells after yellow fever vaccination. Regarding the study as a whole: There was a small share of clonotypes that showed up in both the CD4 and CD8 compartments.

With 3 bases clipped from V and 4 bases from J, the junction kept 16 bases outside the gene matches. This CDR3 is built from 18 residues. Germline-derived CDR1 and CDR2 are SGHAT and FQNNGV. TCRdb called the 5' RACE reads again in MiXCR, with one record for every CDR3 protein. This table holds hundreds of thousands of distinct CDR3 sequences, 9% to 15% found once. The TCR comes from a man aged 25 to 40 who received the YFV17D yellow fever vaccine. The specimen was PBMCs, collected on the day of the yellow fever booster vaccination. The rearrangement uses TRBV11-2 and TRBJ2-3, with 7 bases identical to TRBD2. This CDR3 reads CASSFPNHRAGVSDTQYF. The CDR3 DNA sequence: TGTGCCAGCAGCTTCCCCAATCATAGGGCGGGAGTATCAGATACGCAGTATTTT.